One and the same sample provided the 3 T cell receptor beta chains below, sequenced in a study of cytomegalovirus exposure and HLA in healthy donors. PCR involved 60 Vbeta and 13 Jbeta primers. TCRdb's table, derived via immunoSEQ multiplex PCR, lists solely in-frame clones and lacks some. The sample holds over 100,000 clones, more than 75% seen once. Sequenced sample: PBMCs. The receptors derive from a woman aged 40-49 years in good health and CMV-seropositive.

This clone was detected only a few times. J is TRBJ1-2 and V is TRBV6-5, with 10 bases identical to TRBD1. Germline CDR1 MNHEY, CDR2 SVGAGI. J lost 8 bases, V lost 7 bases, and 10 bases had no gene match. The CDR3 is 14 residues long. CDR3 region: CASTNRDRGWGYTF. The CDR3 region has the DNA TGTGCCAGCACCAACCGGGACAGGGGTTGGGGCTACACCTTC.

The chain has TRBV4-1 and TRBJ2-5, with 9 bases matching TRBD2. The CDR3 covers 17 residues. Germline V gene data show CDR1 as MGHRA and CDR2 as YSYEKL. After removal of 0 bases from V and 3 bases from J, the junction contained 8 bases not matched to a gene. CDR3 loop: CASSQDSAGGPEETQYF. The CDR3 nucleotides are TGCGCCAGCAGCCAAGATTCAGCGGGGGGCCCCGAAGAGACCCAGTACTTC.

This chain links TRBV5-8 with TRBJ1-5, with no clear D. Between the trimmed V and J ends, which lost 1 base and 4 bases, there was a span of 9 bases. CDR3 size: 14 residues. Germline CDR1 and CDR2: SGHTS and YDEGEE. Here the CDR3 reads CASSLRPGNQPQHF. In DNA form, the CDR3 reads TGTGCCAGCAGCTTGCGTCCGGGTAATCAGCCCCAGCATTTT.